One T cell receptor beta chain is described in this entry. The sample comes from a study of beta chain features in type 1 diabetes. Study-level background: All samples yielded over 95,000,000 examined sorted cells.

The study reverse transcribed the entire isolated RNA, so it sequenced expressed TCRB transcripts. This table comes from immunoSEQ multiplex PCR, and its TCRdb copy is limited to in-frame clones, with some not included. The table includes 140,000 to 150,000 clones, roughly 53% detected once. This clonotype was sampled from a man aged 18 to 29 in good health. Specimen: Tregs from blood.

The CDR3: CASSRTGGSYEQYF. CDR3 bases: TGTGCCAGCAGTCGGACAGGGGGATCCTACGAGCAGTACTTC. V is TRBV6-5 and J is TRBJ2-7, with 10 bases lining up with TRBD1. This CDR3 region has 14 residues. V shed 5 bases, J shed 1 base, and the junction held 2 bases outside the gene matches. Germline V CDR1 and CDR2: MNHEY, SVGAGI.